What follows is one TCR beta chain and its context. This sample is part of a study of blood T cell repertoires in COVID-19. Study overall: Samples representing acute and convalescent COVID-19 were sourced from the United States, Italy and Spain. Nucleic acid was either cDNA or gDNA, and it came from T cells, B-cell-depleted T cells, or PBMCs.

As handled by the study authors: Cell counts per sample came from amplifying reference gene primers. Some clones are missing from TCRdb's copy, which holds only in-frame ones; the method was immunoSEQ multiplex PCR. The DNA was the basis for D and trimming; V, J and clone size are from that table. The top ten clones hold 5.5% to 8% of a sample with 87,000 or so clones, around 90% of them seen once. This CDR3 is 13 amino acids long. The germline CDR1 and CDR2 sequences are SGHTA and FQGNSA. Trimming removed 1 base from V and 10 bases from J; junction bases left unmatched: 5. It was during active infection that Seattle patients were enrolled and then longitudinally followed.

This chain uses TRBV7-2 with TRBJ1-1; 8 bases align to TRBD1. The sequence derives from a man between 18 and 29 years old with COVID-19, enrolled during active disease. The sequenced material came from peripheral blood. CDR3 sequence: CASSLGTGYLAFF. The CDR3 region has the DNA TGTGCCAGCAGCTTAGGGACAGGGTACTTAGCTTTCTTT.